The following is a T cell receptor beta chain sequence with its context. What it recognizes is unknown. Germline V gives CDR1 MGHRA, CDR2 YSYEKL. The CDR3 loop spans 16 amino acids. V lost 0 bases, J lost 5 bases, and 15 bases lay in between. This entry comes from a study of OX40 agonist ivuxolimab in advanced cancers. At the level of the study: Partial responses were achieved by three patients: one hepatocellular carcinoma, two cutaneous melanoma.

Study-wide points: With doses of 0.1 to 3.0 mg/kg, CD4+ and CD8+ blood T cells had undergone clonal expansion by week 6.

TCRdb's copy holds only in-frame clones and misses some; the assay was immunoSEQ multiplex PCR. The sample lists about 30,000 clones, 65% to 80% occurring once. The chain recombines TRBV4-1 with TRBJ2-3, with D perhaps matching TRBD2 (6 bases). This specimen consisted of CD4+ or CD8+ T cells sorted from blood, obtained in a trial of the OX40 agonist ivuxolimab. This clonotype was obtained from an adult with an advanced solid tumor such as melanoma, head and neck, liver or kidney cancer. CDR3 in amino acids: CASSQDAGNGVDTQYF. CDR3 nucleotide sequence: TGCGCCAGCAGCCAAGATGCGGGAAACGGTGTAGATACGCAGTATTTT.